The entry that follows covers one T cell receptor beta chain sequence. Trimming took 7 bases from V and 5 from J, leaving 24 bases between them. The CDR3 extends over 17 amino acids. The germline CDR1 and CDR2 sequences are LNHDA and SQIVND (reference sequence). This record comes from a study of blood T cell repertoires in COVID-19. Turning to the study itself: Material from acute and convalescent COVID-19 was sourced from the United States, Italy and Spain. T cells, B-cell-depleted T cells, or PBMCs provided the cDNA or gDNA that served as material.

Authors' analysis steps: Estimation of nucleated cell counts was performed using reference gene primer amplification. Clones were sequenced by immunoSEQ multiplex PCR, and TCRdb holds only the in-frame ones, with some missing. V and J calls plus clone size are reproduced from that table; the DNA served to infer D and trimming. The data hold tens of thousands of clones, with about 85% observed a single time. Sequenced sample: peripheral blood. This clonotype was obtained from a man between 65 and 79 years old with acute or convalescent COVID-19. V is TRBV19 and J is TRBJ1-5; D possibly corresponds to TRBD1 (6 bases). CDR3 sequence: CASTVWAGAVRHQPQHF. The CDR3 bases are TGTGCCAGTACCGTATGGGCAGGGGCAGTACGACATCAGCCCCAGCATTTT.